These T cell receptor beta chains were read from a single sample in a study of shared clonotypes between healthy human individuals. Libraries were prepared by immunoSEQ multiplex PCR; TCRdb keeps only in-frame clonotypes and omits some of them. The repertoire holds some 1,400,000 clones, roughly 96% seen once, with about 1% in the top ten. The sequencing sample was made of naive CD4+ T cells sorted from blood. The origin of the receptors is a man in his thirties or forties in good health. The CDR3 runs from the conserved cysteine through the conserved F or W. The order of the fields is J gene, CDR3 length, clone size, D gene, V gene, CDR3 protein, CDR3 DNA. D genes are given only for firm matches. Rows give clone size only sometimes, using once, few, many, or a class for an expanded clone.

J gene: TRBJ2-7
CDR3 length: 15
clone size: .
D gene: TRBD1
V gene: TRBV11-2
CDR3 protein: CASSLNVDRGTRQYF
CDR3 DNA: TGTGCCAGCAGCTTAAACGTCGACAGGGGGACAAGGCAGTACTTC

J gene: TRBJ2-7
CDR3 length: 14
clone size: .
D gene: .
V gene: TRBV6-5
CDR3 protein: CASSPRLALDEQYF
CDR3 DNA: TGTGCCAGCAGTCCCCGGCTAGCACTCGACGAGCAGTACTTC

J gene: TRBJ2-1
CDR3 length: 17
clone size: .
D gene: TRBD2
V gene: TRBV5-8
CDR3 protein: CASSLELAGAIYNEQFF
CDR3 DNA: TGTGCCAGCAGCTTGGAACTAGCGGGAGCAATCTACAATGAGCAGTTCTTC

J gene: TRBJ2-5
CDR3 length: 15
clone size: .
D gene: .
V gene: TRBV4-1
CDR3 protein: CASSQADRPQETQYF
CDR3 DNA: TGCGCCAGCAGCCAAGCAGACAGGCCCCAAGAGACCCAGTACTTC

J gene: TRBJ1-5
CDR3 length: 18
clone size: .
D gene: TRBD1
V gene: TRBV7-8
CDR3 protein: CAVDAGQGGIGINQPQHF
CDR3 DNA: TGTGCCGTTGACGCAGGTCAGGGGGGGATTGGAATCAATCAGCCCCAGCATTTT

J gene: TRBJ2-7
CDR3 length: 15
clone size: .
D gene: .
V gene: TRBV18
CDR3 protein: CASSPNDIFAYEQYF
CDR3 DNA: TGTGCCAGCTCACCAAATGACATTTTCGCCTACGAGCAGTACTTC

J gene: TRBJ1-1
CDR3 length: 16
clone size: .
D gene: .
V gene: TRBV7-9
CDR3 protein: CASSLKGWQDNTEAFF
CDR3 DNA: TGTGCCAGCAGCTTAAAAGGTTGGCAGGATAACACTGAAGCTTTCTTT

J gene: TRBJ2-3
CDR3 length: 13
clone size: .
D gene: .
V gene: TRBV19
CDR3 protein: CASSRLGTDTQYF
CDR3 DNA: TGTGCCAGTTCTCGCCTGGGAACAGATACGCAGTATTTT

J gene: TRBJ1-3
CDR3 length: 14
clone size: .
D gene: .
V gene: TRBV6-1
CDR3 protein: CASSADAVVNTIYF
CDR3 DNA: TGTGCCAGCAGTGCAGACGCCGTGGTGAACACCATATATTTT

J gene: TRBJ2-3
CDR3 length: 15
clone size: .
D gene: .
V gene: TRBV27
CDR3 protein: CASSHTRGNTDTQYF
CDR3 DNA: TGTGCCAGCAGTCACACCAGAGGAAACACAGATACGCAGTATTTT

J gene: TRBJ1-1
CDR3 length: 14
clone size: .
D gene: .
V gene: TRBV11-2
CDR3 protein: CASSLALESTEAFF
CDR3 DNA: TGTGCCAGCAGCTTAGCCCTAGAAAGCACTGAAGCTTTCTTT

J gene: TRBJ2-2
CDR3 length: 15
clone size: .
D gene: .
V gene: TRBV19
CDR3 protein: CASSSPGTPTGELFF
CDR3 DNA: TGTGCCAGTAGTTCCCCCGGGACTCCGACCGGGGAGCTGTTTTTT

J gene: TRBJ1-1
CDR3 length: 13
clone size: .
D gene: TRBD1
V gene: TRBV2
CDR3 protein: CASSPGGGTEAFF
CDR3 DNA: TGTGCCAGCAGCCCAGGGGGGGGAACTGAAGCTTTCTTT

J gene: TRBJ1-5
CDR3 length: 16
clone size: .
D gene: .
V gene: TRBV19
CDR3 protein: CASKGRESLNGQPQHF
CDR3 DNA: TGTGCCAGTAAGGGAAGGGAGAGTCTTAACGGTCAGCCCCAGCATTTT

J gene: TRBJ2-5
CDR3 length: 15
clone size: .
D gene: .
V gene: TRBV7-2
CDR3 protein: CASSFKTGQRETQYF
CDR3 DNA: TGTGCCAGCAGCTTCAAGACAGGCCAAAGGGAGACCCAGTACTTC

J gene: TRBJ2-3
CDR3 length: 16
clone size: .
D gene: .
V gene: TRBV5-1
CDR3 protein: CASTPGRGRSTDTQYF
CDR3 DNA: TGCGCCAGCACCCCAGGTAGGGGCCGGAGCACAGATACGCAGTATTTT

J gene: TRBJ1-2
CDR3 length: 15
clone size: once
D gene: TRBD1
V gene: TRBV18
CDR3 protein: CASSPGQGRDYGYTF
CDR3 DNA: TGTGCCAGCTCACCCGGACAGGGTCGAGACTATGGCTACACCTTC

J gene: TRBJ2-2
CDR3 length: 16
clone size: once
D gene: .
V gene: TRBV25-1
CDR3 protein: CASSGETGANTGELFF
CDR3 DNA: TGTGCCAGCAGTGGGGAGACAGGCGCGAACACCGGGGAGCTGTTTTTT

J gene: TRBJ2-1
CDR3 length: 20
clone size: once
D gene: .
V gene: TRBV7-7
CDR3 protein: CASRATGRASYQRIYNEQFF
CDR3 DNA: TGTGCTAGCAGGGCCACAGGGAGGGCGTCATATCAAAGAATATACAATGAGCAGTTCTTC

J gene: TRBJ1-2
CDR3 length: 14
clone size: few
D gene: TRBD1
V gene: TRBV5-1
CDR3 protein: CASSVLGQQYGYTF
CDR3 DNA: TGCGCCAGCAGCGTCTTGGGACAGCAATATGGCTACACCTTC

J gene: TRBJ2-3
CDR3 length: 17
clone size: .
D gene: .
V gene: TRBV18
CDR3 protein: CASSSTGRAVSGDTQYF
CDR3 DNA: TGTGCCAGCTCATCTACAGGACGGGCGGTATCGGGTGATACGCAGTATTTT

J gene: TRBJ2-3
CDR3 length: 15
clone size: .
D gene: .
V gene: TRBV6-5
CDR3 protein: CASSPHLWGTDTQYF
CDR3 DNA: TGTGCCAGCAGTCCGCATCTCTGGGGCACAGATACGCAGTATTTT

J gene: TRBJ2-3
CDR3 length: 15
clone size: .
D gene: .
V gene: TRBV5-4
CDR3 protein: CASSLSASGGDTQYF
CDR3 DNA: TGTGCCAGCAGCTTGTCCGCCTCCGGGGGAGATACGCAGTATTTT

J gene: TRBJ2-1
CDR3 length: 21
clone size: .
D gene: TRBD2
V gene: TRBV9
CDR3 protein: CASSIRGGAPLTSGRSNEQFF
CDR3 DNA: TGTGCCAGCAGCATTCGGGGTGGGGCCCCACTCACTAGCGGACGATCAAATGAGCAGTTCTTC

J gene: TRBJ2-7
CDR3 length: 13
clone size: once
D gene: .
V gene: TRBV7-2
CDR3 protein: CASSLTPPLEQYF
CDR3 DNA: TGTGCCAGCAGCTTAACCCCACCCCTCGAGCAGTACTTC

J gene: TRBJ2-7
CDR3 length: 11
clone size: .
D gene: .
V gene: TRBV21-1
CDR3 protein: CASSKLGEQYF
CDR3 DNA: TGTGCCAGCAGCAAATTAGGCGAGCAGTACTTC

J gene: TRBJ2-7
CDR3 length: 16
clone size: .
D gene: TRBD2
V gene: TRBV10-2
CDR3 protein: CASSKEREGREAREYF
CDR3 DNA: TGCGCCAGCAGTAAGGAGCGGGAGGGCCGTGAGGCCCGCGAATACTTC

J gene: TRBJ2-7
CDR3 length: 14
clone size: .
D gene: TRBD1
V gene: TRBV11-2
CDR3 protein: CASSRRTGSYEQYF
CDR3 DNA: TGTGCCAGCAGCCGACGGACAGGATCCTACGAGCAGTACTTC

J gene: TRBJ2-1
CDR3 length: 15
clone size: .
D gene: .
V gene: TRBV6-5
CDR3 protein: CASSYSGLLNNEQFF
CDR3 DNA: TGTGCCAGCAGTTATTCGGGACTCCTCAACAATGAGCAGTTCTTC

J gene: TRBJ2-2
CDR3 length: 16
clone size: .
D gene: .
V gene: TRBV11-3
CDR3 protein: CASSSNAWGTTGELFF
CDR3 DNA: TGTGCCAGCAGCTCGAATGCCTGGGGAACCACCGGGGAGCTGTTTTTT

J gene: TRBJ1-2
CDR3 length: 12
clone size: .
D gene: TRBD1
V gene: TRBV28
CDR3 protein: CASATGVSGYTF
CDR3 DNA: TGTGCCAGCGCGACAGGGGTGAGTGGCTACACCTTC

J gene: TRBJ2-7
CDR3 length: 17
clone size: .
D gene: TRBD2
V gene: TRBV11-2
CDR3 protein: CASSLRFLAGSSYEQYF
CDR3 DNA: TGTGCCAGCAGCTTGCGGTTCTTAGCGGGAAGCTCCTACGAGCAGTACTTC

J gene: TRBJ1-1
CDR3 length: 13
clone size: .
D gene: .
V gene: TRBV10-3
CDR3 protein: CAISPIGGTEAFF
CDR3 DNA: TGTGCCATCAGCCCCATAGGGGGCACTGAAGCTTTCTTT

J gene: TRBJ2-1
CDR3 length: 13
clone size: .
D gene: .
V gene: TRBV6-1
CDR3 protein: CASRGGSYNEQFF
CDR3 DNA: TGTGCCAGCAGAGGCGGCTCCTACAATGAGCAGTTCTTC

J gene: TRBJ1-2
CDR3 length: 14
clone size: .
D gene: .
V gene: TRBV2
CDR3 protein: CASSMEGYDYGYTF
CDR3 DNA: TGTGCCAGCTCTATGGAGGGGTACGACTATGGCTACACCTTC

J gene: TRBJ2-7
CDR3 length: 14
clone size: .
D gene: .
V gene: TRBV19
CDR3 protein: CASKPGIGFYEQYF
CDR3 DNA: TGTGCCAGTAAACCAGGGATAGGATTCTACGAGCAGTACTTC

J gene: TRBJ2-1
CDR3 length: 14
clone size: .
D gene: .
V gene: TRBV29-1
CDR3 protein: CSVVPSRTYNEQFF
CDR3 DNA: TGCAGCGTTGTGCCTAGCAGAACCTACAATGAGCAGTTCTTC

J gene: TRBJ1-1
CDR3 length: 14
clone size: .
D gene: .
V gene: TRBV5-1
CDR3 protein: CASSSFQGLGEAFF
CDR3 DNA: TGCGCCAGCAGCTCTTTTCAGGGGCTGGGTGAAGCTTTCTTT

J gene: TRBJ2-1
CDR3 length: 14
clone size: .
D gene: .
V gene: TRBV19
CDR3 protein: CATSGRSSYNEQFF
CDR3 DNA: TGTGCCACCTCTGGACGGAGCTCCTACAATGAGCAGTTCTTC

J gene: TRBJ2-5
CDR3 length: 13
clone size: .
D gene: TRBD1
V gene: TRBV11-2
CDR3 protein: CASSSGRGETQYF
CDR3 DNA: TGTGCCAGCAGCTCGGGCAGGGGGGAGACCCAGTACTTC

J gene: TRBJ1-1
CDR3 length: 14
clone size: once
D gene: .
V gene: TRBV5-4
CDR3 protein: CASSFGGEHSGAFF
CDR3 DNA: TGTGCCAGCAGCTTTGGGGGGGAGCACAGTGGCGCTTTCTTT

J gene: TRBJ1-1
CDR3 length: 12
clone size: .
D gene: .
V gene: TRBV5-4
CDR3 protein: CASSPRPGGAFF
CDR3 DNA: TGTGCCAGCAGCCCAAGACCCGGGGGAGCTTTCTTT

J gene: TRBJ2-4
CDR3 length: 13
clone size: .
D gene: .
V gene: TRBV11-2
CDR3 protein: CASSTGSKNIQYF
CDR3 DNA: TGTGCCAGCAGCACGGGATCAAAAAACATTCAGTACTTC

J gene: TRBJ1-5
CDR3 length: 12
clone size: once
D gene: .
V gene: TRBV7-9
CDR3 protein: CASSLSSGPQHF
CDR3 DNA: TGTGCCAGCAGCTTAAGCAGCGGACCCCAGCATTTT

J gene: TRBJ1-2
CDR3 length: 15
clone size: .
D gene: .
V gene: TRBV19
CDR3 protein: CASSILARSNYGYTF
CDR3 DNA: TGTGCCAGTAGTATTCTGGCCCGTTCTAACTATGGCTACACCTTC

J gene: TRBJ2-2
CDR3 length: 15
clone size: .
D gene: .
V gene: TRBV9
CDR3 protein: CASSVVGSNTGELFF
CDR3 DNA: TGTGCCAGCAGCGTAGTAGGTTCCAACACCGGGGAGCTGTTTTTT

J gene: TRBJ2-2
CDR3 length: 18
clone size: .
D gene: TRBD2
V gene: TRBV9
CDR3 protein: CASSVGTSGSSDTGELFF
CDR3 DNA: TGTGCCAGCAGCGTCGGGACTAGCGGGAGTTCGGACACCGGGGAGCTGTTTTTT